The 23 T cell receptor beta chains reported below all come from one sample, sequenced in a study of T cell responses to AZD1222 COVID-19 vaccine. Assay used: immunoSEQ multiplex PCR; TCRdb lists only in-frame clones, some missing. The sample shows over 90,000 clones, 80% to 95% of them seen only once. Material: peripheral blood, obtained 28 days after the second AZD1222 dose. Receptors were obtained from an adult who received the AZD1222 COVID-19 vaccine.

This rearrangement joins TRBV28 to TRBJ1-2, with no clear D. Germline V lookup: CDR1 MDHEN, CDR2 SYDVKM. The V and J ends lost 2 bases and 5 bases respectively, with 9 bases between them. The CDR3 covers 13 residues. The CDR3 sequence: CASSLGQSYGYTF. The DNA of the CDR3 is TGTGCCAGCAGTTTAGGCCAGTCGTATGGCTACACCTTC.

The V gene is TRBV30, the J gene TRBJ2-1; 8 nucleotides match TRBD1. CDR3 length: 17 residues. Germline V CDR1 and CDR2: GTSNPN, SVGIG (reference sequence). J lost 4 bases, V lost 2 bases, and 13 bases had no gene match. For the CDR3, the DNA is TGTGCCTGGAGTTCTCCTGGACAGGGAAGATGGTACAATGAGCAGTTCTTC. Translating gives CAWSSPGQGRWYNEQFF.

The chain uses TRBV5-1 and TRBJ2-7; 8 bases map to TRBD1. The CDR3 length is 15 residues. V was clipped by 4 bases and J by 6 bases; unmatched bases: 12. Germline V CDR1 and CDR2: SGHRS, YFSETQ. CDR3 loop: CASSVTGTGGLEQYF. Written as DNA, the CDR3 is TGCGCCAGCAGCGTCACCGGGACAGGAGGCCTCGAGCAGTACTTC.

The CDR3 protein is CASSLPSGQGGDGYTF. The CDR3 coding sequence is TGCGCCAGCAGCTTACCCTCAGGACAGGGGGGAGATGGCTACACCTTC. This rearrangement joins TRBV5-1 to TRBJ1-2; 10 bases map to TRBD1. There are 16 residues in the CDR3. From germline, CDR1 is SGHRS and CDR2 YFSETQ. Trimming removed 2 bases from V and 6 bases from J; junction bases left unmatched: 10.

V gene TRBV18 combines with J gene TRBJ1-4; D is undetermined. The ends were cut back, 5 bases at V and 0 bases at J, with 13 bases in the middle. The CDR3 runs 16 residues. The germline CDR1 and CDR2 sequences are KGHSH and LQKENI. CDR3 loop: CASSNRVAATNEKLFF. In DNA form, the CDR3 reads TGTGCCAGCTCAAATCGGGTAGCTGCAACTAATGAAAAACTGTTTTTT.

The chain employs TRBV5-5 and TRBJ1-2; D remains unclear. The V end lost 0 bases, the J end lost 4 bases, and 10 bases lay between the germline ends. Germline V gives CDR1 SGHKS, CDR2 YYEKEE (reference sequence). The CDR3 is 14 amino acids. The DNA of the CDR3 is TGTGCCAGCAGCTTGGGGACCCGGGGCTATGGCTACACCTTC. Amino acid sequence: CASSLGTRGYGYTF.

This chain connects TRBV28 to TRBJ1-2; D is uncertain. CDR1 MDHEN and CDR2 SYDVKM come from the germline V gene. This CDR3 has 14 amino acids. Trimming shortened V by 4 bases and J by 2 bases, and 11 bases separated the two germline ends. CDR3 DNA sequence: TGTGCCAGCAGTTCAGGAGACCGGAACTATGGCTACACCTTC. Its protein product is CASSSGDRNYGYTF.

The chain employs TRBV5-1 and TRBJ1-4, with 12 bases that match TRBD1. This CDR3 spans 16 amino acids. V lost 0 bases to trimming and J lost 3 bases; unmatched junction nucleotides: 0. Germline V gives CDR1 SGHRS, CDR2 YFSETQ. CDR3 DNA sequence: TGCGCCAGCAGCTTGGGGGACAGGGGGCCTAATGAAAAACTGTTTTTT. It translates to CASSLGDRGPNEKLFF.

The CDR3 sequence: CASSATGGNQPQHF. CDR3 bases: TGCGCCAGCAGCGCCACAGGGGGCAATCAGCCCCAGCATTTT. The rearrangement links TRBV10-1 to TRBJ1-5, with 7 bases aligning to TRBD1. The CDR3 is 14 residues long. Germline-derived CDR1 and CDR2 are WNHNN and SYGVQD (reference sequence). After removal of 6 bases from V and 2 bases from J, the junction contained 4 bases not matched to a gene.

This clone was picked up one time. The gene calls are TRBV27 and TRBJ1-5; D may be TRBD1 (6 bases). This CDR3 contains 14 residues. V lost 1 base, J lost 7 bases, and 11 bases lay in between. The germline CDR1 and CDR2 sequences are MNHEY and SMNVEV (reference sequence). CDR3 in DNA: TGTGCCAGCAGTTTATTCGGGGGGGGCCAGCCCCAGCATTTT. This translates into CASSLFGGGQPQHF.

This rearrangement joins TRBV6-5 to TRBJ1-2, with 10 bases identical to TRBD1. Germline values: CDR1 MNHEY, CDR2 SVGAGI. The CDR3 is made up of 14 amino acids. The trim removed 8 bases at V and 6 bases at J, leaving 9 bases unmatched. CDR3 bases: TGTGCCAGCGGCTCCGGGACAGGGGTGAATGGCTACACCTTC. Its translation is CASGSGTGVNGYTF.

This sequence joins TRBV10-3 and TRBJ1-4, with unresolved D. The CDR3 sequence is 15 residues long. Per germline, CDR1 ENHRY and CDR2 SYGVKD. The ends were cut back, 5 bases at V and 4 bases at J, with 14 bases in the middle. CDR3 sequence: CAISSTEAVNEKLFF. CDR3 nucleotide sequence: TGTGCCATCAGTTCCACTGAAGCAGTTAATGAAAAACTGTTTTTT.

This rearrangement joins TRBV6-6 to TRBJ2-7; possible D gene TRBD1, 6 bases. The CDR3 length is 17 residues. CDR1 is MNHNY and CDR2 is SVGAGI in the germline V gene (reference sequence). Trimming left V 5 bases short and J 0 bases short, with 20 bases between. CDR3 protein: CASSPARWTAHSYEQYF. CDR3 DNA sequence: TGTGCCAGCAGTCCGGCCCGTTGGACAGCCCACTCCTACGAGCAGTACTTC.

The rearrangement links TRBV2 to TRBJ2-2; 10 bases are a match to TRBD1. Germline V gives CDR1 SNHLY, CDR2 FYNNEI. The J segment lost 6 bases and the V segment lost 6 bases, leaving 4 bases of the junction unmatched. This CDR3 has 14 amino acids. CDR3 nucleotides: TGTGCCAGCAGCGCCGGACAGGGGGCCGGGGAGCTGTTTTTT. Its protein product is CASSAGQGAGELFF.

The rearrangement links TRBV15 to TRBJ1-2; the D gene is possibly TRBD1 (6 bases). This CDR3 is built from 13 residues. Trimming took 5 bases from V and 2 from J, leaving 9 bases between them. Germline V CDR1 and CDR2: LNHNV, YYDKDF (reference sequence). As DNA, the CDR3 is TGTGCCACCAGCCTAGGACAGAACTATGGCTACACCTTC. Protein sequence: CATSLGQNYGYTF.

The chain employs TRBV5-4 and TRBJ2-3; weak D call: TRBD1 (6 bases). CDR3 length equals 15 residues. Per the germline V gene, CDR1 is SGHNT and CDR2 is YYREEE (reference sequence). Trimming cost V 4 bases and J 1 base, with 13 bases left between them. CDR3 nucleotide sequence: TGTGCCAGCAGCGAGACAGGTCCAGGCACAGATACGCAGTATTTT. As protein: CASSETGPGTDTQYF.

The table lists this clone with a few counts. The chain uses TRBV11-2 and TRBJ1-3, with D hard to call. Germline CDR1 reads SGHAT; CDR2 reads FQNNGV. V dropped 0 bases and J dropped 0 bases, with 15 bases sitting between them. The CDR3 covers 18 residues. The CDR3 reads CASSLDHQVYSSGNTIYF. DNA of the CDR3: TGTGCCAGCAGCTTAGATCATCAGGTATACAGCTCTGGAAACACCATATATTTT.

V and J are TRBV6-6 and TRBJ1-2; D remains ambiguous. CDR1 and CDR2 (germline): MNHNY, SVGAGI (reference sequence). CDR3 length equals 14 residues. V was pared by 7 bases and J by 0 bases, with 12 bases between. The DNA for the CDR3 is TGTGCCAGCACTAACGGTAGATCTAACTATGGCTACACCTTC. Amino acids: CASTNGRSNYGYTF.

This chain joins TRBV2 and TRBJ1-2, with D tentatively TRBD1 (5 bases). The CDR3 is 15 residues long. With 5 bases removed from V and 2 bases from J, the gap between germline ends came to 15 bases. Germline loops: CDR1 SNHLY, CDR2 FYNNEI. Here the CDR3 reads CASSLRDGGNYGYTF. The CDR3 nucleotides are TGTGCCAGCAGTTTACGGGACGGCGGGAACTATGGCTACACCTTC.

This chain uses TRBV19 with TRBJ2-1; D remains unclear. The CDR3 covers 13 residues. Germline V gene data show CDR1 as LNHDA and CDR2 as SQIVND (reference sequence). Trimming took off 6 bases at V and 2 bases at J, with 8 bases between the two ends. CDR3 coding DNA: TGTGCCAGTAGAGGCAGAACCTACAATGAGCAGTTCTTC. Encoded protein: CASRGRTYNEQFF.

The CDR3 DNA follows: TGTGCCAGCAGTTTCCCTCCACAGACCGGGGAGCTGTTTTTT. Translated, it gives CASSFPPQTGELFF. The genes are TRBV28 and TRBJ2-2; D unclear. Per the germline V gene, CDR1 is MDHEN and CDR2 is SYDVKM. V lost 3 bases to trimming and J lost 5 bases, with 10 bases between them. The CDR3 spans 14 residues.

This chain links TRBV28 with TRBJ2-3; TRBD1 matches at 8 bases. This CDR3 spans 15 amino acids. The ends lost 6 bases at V and 0 bases at J; junction bases unmatched: 5. The germline V gene encodes CDR1 MDHEN and CDR2 SYDVKM. The CDR3, as DNA: TGTGCCAGCAGACGGACAGGGCGTAGCACAGATACGCAGTATTTT. Translation: CASRRTGRSTDTQYF.

CDR3 region: CASSPAGGTEAFF. CDR3 DNA sequence: TGTGCCAGCAGCCCTGCAGGGGGGACTGAAGCTTTCTTT. The chain employs TRBV11-2 and TRBJ1-1; 7 positions match TRBD1. The length of the CDR3 is 13 residues. Looked up from germline, CDR1 is SGHAT and CDR2 is FQNNGV. With V trimmed by 5 bases and J by 5 bases, 5 bases remained unmatched. The entire variable domain, with the rest obtained from reference TRBV11-2 and TRBJ1-1, is as follows: EAGVAQSPRYKIIEKRQSVAFWCNPISGHATLYWYQQILGQGPKLLIQFQNNGVVDDSQLPKDRFSAERLKGVDSTLKIQPAKLEDSAVYLCASSPAGGTEAFFGQGTRLTVV.